Sequencing of this T cell receptor (beta chain) was carried out in a study of cytomegalovirus exposure and HLA in healthy donors. The CDR3 runs 19 residues. The germline gives CDR1 LNHNV, CDR2 YYDKDF (reference sequence). After removal of 0 bases from V and 0 bases from J, the junction contained 7 bases not matched to a gene. Points from the study as a whole: Data from an earlier analysis indicated that most TCR beta V segments were productive either about 87% or about 30% of the time.

About this clone: No antigen is known for it.

The PCR had 60 Vbeta and 13 Jbeta primers. The protocol was immunoSEQ multiplex PCR, while the TCRdb copy is restricted to in-frame clones and leaves out a portion. In total, the table holds approximately 80,000 clones. The TCR comes from a woman aged 25 to 45 in good health and CMV-seronegative. Sequencing was carried out using PBMCs. The chain combines TRBV15 with TRBJ2-6; 8 bases match TRBD1. The chain's CDR3 is CATSRDRQGIVSGANVLTF. CDR3 in DNA: TGTGCCACCAGCAGAGATAGACAGGGGATTGTCTCTGGGGCCAACGTCCTGACTTTC.